Given below is one T cell receptor beta chain in context. This clonotype is termed medium-sized (0.01 to 0.1%). Its recognized antigen is unknown. It has no much larger one-base neighbor in the sample; base qualities were not kept. Sequences LGHNA (CDR1) and YNFKEQ (CDR2) are obtained from the germline V gene. Spanning cysteine to phenylalanine, the CDR3 consists of 12 amino acids. The kept DNA is CDR3 alone, 36 bases in frame from the first base. The germline ends are 5 bases apart after V is trimmed by 2 bases and J by 7 bases. Reverse transcription of approximately 530 ng RNA was performed with SuperScript III using primers directed against the alpha and beta constant regions. Separate alpha and beta chain libraries were made by chain-specific third strand synthesis with multiplexing indices. The protocol used a single primer pair to amplify all rearrangements within a chain, which avoided primer bias, and attached molecular barcodes to each cDNA molecule. Purified cDNA was joined by T4 RNA Ligase 1 to a 5' RACE adapter carrying a random hexamer and the SP2 sequencing primer site. The authors primed second strand synthesis from the SP2 site with Phusion polymerase and used slow temperature ramps to favor optimal annealing. Two random hexamer sequences, both added before amplification and joined together, made up the 12-nucleotide barcode of each molecule. An amplification PCR of approximately 25 cycles with P5s and P7 primers came after a short first PCR that had added P5 and P7 adapter elements plus a second index. Libraries received approximately 25 PCR cycles in total, were quantified on a Qubit, sized on a Bioanalyzer, and diluted to 4 nM. Sequencing of the normalized libraries was done on an Illumina MiSeq using 2 x 250 paired-end kits. MinElute columns were the means by which the reverse transcription reactions were cleaned up, and the reactions were eluted into around 9.9 ul Tris-Cl. A 1:1 ratio of AMPure XP beads was used to clean the adapter ligations after they had run for around 25 hours at 16 degrees C. The original pipeline was this. A modified Decombinator that output V, J, insert and barcode information was used to process the demultiplexed FASTQ files. Sequences that shared a barcode but differed from the dominant sequence were treated as errors and discarded, and barcodes were clustered at Levenshtein distance 3 and counted to estimate the original cDNA molecules. The R packages ineq, vegan, igraph and RCytoscape were used for downstream analyses, together with IMGT nomenclature and CDR3 definitions. V gene usage was computed over distinct sequences, each TCR counted once to avoid skew from clonal expansion. Within a donor, similarity networks joined unique CDR3 amino acid sequences in every case where two of them were separated by a single Levenshtein edit. In the repertoires, a search was made for a compiled set of published HIV-specific CDR3s (92 alpha, 650 to 750 beta) and CMV-specific CDR3s (under 14 alpha, around 230 beta). Random subsampling to size-matched repertoires showed patients' decreased diversity was not caused by their lower sequence numbers. TCRdb reprocessing: public reads trimmed at Q25 with fastp, clones called with MiXCR, in-frame beta chains kept. Each entry is one CDR3 protein sequence, shown with its most common DNA and genes. TCRdb, not the original authors, processed these V and J calls. Here the sample has about 10,000 distinct CDR3 sequences; approximately 8.2% occur a single time. The biggest ten clones account for 3.5% of the sample.

This sample was included in a study of HIV-infected patients and healthy controls (dated by TCRdb to 2014 to 2015). Turning to the overall study: Whether deep TCR repertoire sequencing of small blood samples from HIV patients could capture immune perturbation and reconstitution was tested in the study. What the research found in general, with its limitations: Pairing of alpha and beta chains was not determined in the samples. Alpha-chain CDR3s from MAIT cells occurred at high frequency in healthy controls but were severely depleted in HIV+ repertoires. Significantly higher mean Gini indices were seen in HIV-infected repertoires than in controls, possibly reflecting oligoclonality. Healthy control repertoires showed roughly threefold more distinct CDR3s and higher Shannon diversity than untreated HIV+ repertoires. In HIV-infected patients, the apparent post-therapy recovery of the Gini index was not replicated in size-matched repertoire data. Healthy controls shared more CDR3s between individuals than HIV+ patients, by Jaccard index and by count of highly shared sequences. Most CMV-associated CDR3s became more frequent during therapy, although their change was not significant, whereas HIV-associated CDR3s showed a significant decrease in frequency. The observed differences in diversity were not explained by the slight differences in age and sex profiles between the study cohorts. Only sixteen HIV-infected individuals were processed, which the authors considered a major limit on how widely the findings apply. Rare events from HIV-infected data received too much weight under size-matching, and comparisons were complicated by unequal numbers of distinct sequences between patients and controls. Mean usage differed significantly between HIV-infected patients and controls for eight alpha and eight beta V genes. In the study, no determination of donor HLA types was made. Sequencing depth was restricted by the use of whole blood, which also prevented the dynamics of distinct T-cell subpopulations from being separated.

Whole blood was used without cell fractionation, so all unsorted peripheral T cells were reflected in the repertoire. As controls, ten healthy donors without infection were sampled, and four of the ten donors were sampled a second time about 3 months later. For RNA extraction, an approximately 2.5 ml sample of peripheral blood was drawn into Tempus tubes. Residual genomic DNA was removed with the TURBO-DNase kit and globin mRNA was depleted with GLOBINclear. The receptor was isolated from an adult in good health. The source material was blood. The chain joins TRBV4-2 to TRBJ1-4, with no confidently assigned D gene. For the CDR3, the sequence is CASSQWGEKLFF. Here is the DNA: TGTGCCAGCAGCCAATGGGGTGAAAAACTGTTTTTT.